Listed below are T cell receptor beta chains from one sample, sequenced in a study of blood T cell repertoires in COVID-19. Clones were sequenced by immunoSEQ multiplex PCR, and TCRdb holds only the in-frame ones, with some missing. The repertoire holds about 87,000 clones, around 81% seen once, with around 2.1% in the top ten. Sequencing was done on a sample of peripheral blood. Receptors originate from a woman aged 70-85 years with acute or convalescent COVID-19. The CDR3 runs from the conserved cysteine through the conserved F or W. A D gene is named only where the DNA matches it firmly. Clone size is not always given. Where it is, it says once, few, many or a class for expanded clones.

j_call,v_call,clone_size,d_call,cdr3_aa,cdr3_nt
TRBJ1-5,TRBV2,.,TRBD1,CASSGQGDGQPQHF,TGTGCCAGCTCGGGACAGGGGGACGGACAGCCCCAGCATTTT
TRBJ1-2,TRBV18,.,TRBD1,CASSSLGQGNYGYTF,TGTGCCAGCTCCTCGCTTGGACAGGGGAACTATGGCTACACCTTC
TRBJ2-1,TRBV6-2/TRBV6-3,.,.,CASSSAGSYNEQFF,TGTGCCAGCAGTTCAGCGGGCTCCTACAATGAGCAGTTCTTC
TRBJ2-3,TRBV20-1,.,TRBD1,CSASSTTGLDTQYF,TGCAGTGCTAGTTCCACGACAGGGTTGGATACGCAGTATTTT
TRBJ2-1,TRBV28,.,.,CASNLSGRNEQFF,TGTGCCAGCAACTTATCGGGGAGGAATGAGCAGTTCTTC
TRBJ1-1,TRBV7-6,.,.,CASSPSGGVLNTEAFF,TGTGCCAGCAGCCCCAGCGGCGGAGTACTGAACACTGAAGCTTTCTTT
TRBJ2-5,TRBV28,.,.,CASSLEDRETQYF,TGTGCCAGCAGTTTGGAGGATCGGGAGACCCAGTACTTC
TRBJ1-5,TRBV10-2,.,.,CASSEGGGNQPQHF,TGCGCCAGCAGTGAGGGGGGGGGCAATCAGCCCCAGCATTTT
TRBJ1-3,TRBV28,.,.,CASTVGGTGNTIYF,TGTGCCAGCACCGTCGGGGGAACTGGAAACACCATATATTTT
TRBJ2-1,TRBV19,.,TRBD2,CASSIVGGGDNEQFF,TGTGCCAGTAGTATAGTAGGCGGGGGGGACAATGAGCAGTTCTTC
TRBJ1-5,TRBV7-2,.,.,CASSSGVGSNQPQHF,TGTGCCAGCAGCTCAGGGGTGGGGAGCAATCAGCCCCAGCATTTT
TRBJ2-2,TRBV28,.,.,CASIGSRTGELFF,TGTGCCAGCATTGGTTCCCGGACCGGGGAGCTGTTTTTT
TRBJ2-3,TRBV10-3,.,.,CAISDPVQTDTQYF,TGTGCCATCAGTGATCCCGTACAAACAGATACGCAGTATTTT
TRBJ1-5,TRBV19,.,.,CASTDLGGVINQPQHF,TGTGCCAGTACCGATCTTGGAGGGGTTATCAATCAGCCCCAGCATTTT
TRBJ1-6,TRBV6-5,.,.,CASSSGLSNSPLHF,TGTGCCAGCAGTTCAGGACTGAGCAATTCACCCCTCCACTTT
TRBJ2-3,TRBV7-9,.,.,CASSLSLGPSTDTQYF,TGTGCCAGCAGCTTATCCTTGGGGCCGAGCACAGATACGCAGTATTTT
TRBJ1-4,TRBV19,few,TRBD1,CASNRSPGQGVGKLFF,TGTGCCAGCAACCGTAGCCCGGGACAGGGTGTAGGAAAACTGTTTTTT
TRBJ2-3,TRBV5-4,.,TRBD1,CASSLRGGQWGDTQYF,TGTGCCAGCAGCTTACGAGGGGGCCAATGGGGAGATACGCAGTATTTT
TRBJ1-2,TRBV6-5,few,.,CASSYSYSTGYTF,TGTGCCAGCAGTTACTCTTACAGCACGGGCTACACCTTC
TRBJ1-2,TRBV18,.,.,CASSPFEQPNYGYTF,TGTGCCAGCTCACCATTCGAACAGCCTAACTATGGCTACACCTTC
TRBJ2-1,TRBV7-8,.,.,CASSHDLQRYNEQFF,TGTGCCAGCAGCCACGACCTCCAGAGGTACAATGAGCAGTTCTTC
TRBJ2-5,TRBV4-1,.,.,CASSQVGAETQYF,TGCGCCAGCAGCCAAGTGGGCGCAGAGACCCAGTACTTC
TRBJ2-3,TRBV29-1,.,TRBD1,CSVRQGPDTQYF,TGCAGCGTTCGACAGGGTCCAGATACGCAGTATTTT
TRBJ1-5,TRBV24-1,few,.,CATSDGSPREHF,TGTGCCACCAGTGATGGGAGCCCCAGAGAGCATTTT
TRBJ2-3,TRBV28,.,.,CASSLRGTTEGTDTQYF,TGTGCCAGCAGTTTAAGGGGGACTACGGAGGGCACAGATACGCAGTATTTT
TRBJ1-4,TRBV7-9,.,TRBD1,CASSAGQGAREKLFF,TGTGCCAGCAGCGCGGGACAGGGGGCGAGGGAAAAACTGTTTTTT
TRBJ1-2,TRBV6-6,.,.,CASSYGGGSLNGYTF,TGTGCCAGCAGTTATGGGGGAGGGTCTTTGAATGGCTACACCTTC
TRBJ1-2,TRBV14,.,TRBD1,CASSQVPHRGDSLYGYTF,TGTGCCAGCAGCCAAGTCCCACACAGGGGGGACAGTCTCTATGGCTACACCTTC
TRBJ2-2,TRBV14,.,.,CASSQLPQTANTGELFF,TGTGCCAGCAGCCAACTGCCCCAGACAGCGAACACCGGGGAGCTGTTTTTT
TRBJ1-1,TRBV5-1,.,TRBD1,CASSLQGVVDGTEAFF,TGCGCCAGCAGCTTGCAGGGGGTGGTCGACGGCACTGAAGCTTTCTTT
TRBJ1-2,TRBV5-1,.,.,CASSGIQGEWGYTF,TGCGCCAGCAGCGGAATACAGGGTGAATGGGGCTACACCTTC
TRBJ1-1,TRBV5-4,medium-sized,.,CASSLETVTEAFF,TGTGCCAGCAGCCTCGAGACAGTAACTGAAGCTTTCTTT
TRBJ1-6,TRBV25-1,.,.,CASSDLGASGNSPLHF,TGTGCCAGCAGTGACCTAGGGGCCTCGGGTAATTCACCCCTCCACTTT
TRBJ1-2,TRBV7-2,.,.,CASSLDSAGINYGYTF,TGTGCCAGCAGCTTAGACTCGGCAGGGATTAACTATGGCTACACCTTC
TRBJ2-5,TRBV3-1/TRBV3-2,.,TRBD2,CASSQGRGGGQETQYF,TGTGCCAGCAGCCAAGGTCGCGGGGGGGGCCAAGAGACCCAGTACTTC
TRBJ2-2,TRBV6-6,.,.,CASRPYNGELFF,TGTGCCAGCAGACCTTACAACGGGGAGCTGTTTTTT
TRBJ2-2,TRBV2,.,TRBD1,CASRPGDRGLNAGELFF,TGTGCCAGCAGACCCGGAGACAGGGGGCTTAACGCCGGGGAGCTGTTTTTT
TRBJ2-1,TRBV27,few,TRBD2,CASSLTSGVRNEQFF,TGTGCCAGCAGTCTAACTAGCGGGGTACGCAATGAGCAGTTCTTC
TRBJ1-1,TRBV21-1,once,.,CASSKALARGTEAFF,TGTGCCAGCAGCAAAGCGCTGGCCAGGGGAACTGAAGCTTTCTTT
TRBJ2-1,TRBV6-1,.,.,CASSDGLGGYEQFF,TGTGCCAGCAGTGATGGACTGGGGGGTTATGAGCAGTTCTTC